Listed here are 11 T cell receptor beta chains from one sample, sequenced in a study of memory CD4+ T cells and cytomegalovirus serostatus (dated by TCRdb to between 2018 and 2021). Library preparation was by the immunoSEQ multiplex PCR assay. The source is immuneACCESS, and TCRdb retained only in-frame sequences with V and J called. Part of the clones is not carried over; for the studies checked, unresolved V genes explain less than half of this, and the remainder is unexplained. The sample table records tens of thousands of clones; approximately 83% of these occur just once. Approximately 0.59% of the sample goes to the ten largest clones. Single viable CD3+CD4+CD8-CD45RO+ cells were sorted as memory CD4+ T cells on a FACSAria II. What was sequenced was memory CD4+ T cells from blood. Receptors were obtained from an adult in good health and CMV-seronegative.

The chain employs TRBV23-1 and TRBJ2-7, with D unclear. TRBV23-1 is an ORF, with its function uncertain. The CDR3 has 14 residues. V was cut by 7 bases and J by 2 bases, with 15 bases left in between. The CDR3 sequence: CASKDLGATYEQYF. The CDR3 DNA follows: TGCGCCAGCAAAGACCTCGGTGCCACCTACGAGCAGTACTTC.

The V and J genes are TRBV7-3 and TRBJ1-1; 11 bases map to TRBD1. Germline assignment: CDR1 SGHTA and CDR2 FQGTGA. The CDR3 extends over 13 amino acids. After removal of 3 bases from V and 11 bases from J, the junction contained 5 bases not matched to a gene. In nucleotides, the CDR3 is TGTGCCAGCAGCTTGGGACAGGGGGAAACGGCTTTCTTT. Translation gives CASSLGQGETAFF. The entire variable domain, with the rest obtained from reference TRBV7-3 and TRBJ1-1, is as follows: GAGVSQTPSNKVTEKGKYVELRCDPISGHTALYWYRQSLGQGPEFLIYFQGTGAADDSGLPNDRFFAVRPEGSVSTLKIQRTERGDSAVYLCASSLGQGETAFFGQGTRLTVV.

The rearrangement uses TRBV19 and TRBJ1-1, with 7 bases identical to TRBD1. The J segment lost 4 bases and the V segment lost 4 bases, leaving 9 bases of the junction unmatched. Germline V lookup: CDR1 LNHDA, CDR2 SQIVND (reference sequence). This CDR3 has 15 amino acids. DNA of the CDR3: TGTGCCAGTAGTACCCTAGACAGGGAAAGCACTGAAGCTTTCTTT. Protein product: CASSTLDRESTEAFF. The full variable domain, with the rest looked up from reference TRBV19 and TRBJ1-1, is DGGITQSPKYLFRKEGQNVTLSCEQNLNHDAMYWYRQDPGQGLRLIYYSQIVNDFQKGDIAEGYSVSREKKESFPLTVTSAQKNPTAFYLCASSTLDRESTEAFFGQGTRLTVV.

CDR3 nucleotide sequence: TGTGCCAGCAGGGAGGGGATCAGGAACACTGAAGCTTTCTTT. This encodes CASREGIRNTEAFF. The genes are TRBV2 and TRBJ1-1; TRBD1 is a possible D gene (5 bases). V lost 6 bases to trimming and J lost 1 base, with 12 bases between them. The germline V gene has CDR1 SNHLY and CDR2 FYNNEI. This CDR3 region has 14 residues.

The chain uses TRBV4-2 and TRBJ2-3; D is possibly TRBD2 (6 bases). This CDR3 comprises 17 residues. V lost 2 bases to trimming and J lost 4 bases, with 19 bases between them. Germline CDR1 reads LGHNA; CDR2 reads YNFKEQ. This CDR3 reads CASSQSMTSSQADTQYF. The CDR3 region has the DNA TGTGCCAGCAGCCAATCTATGACTAGTAGTCAGGCAGATACGCAGTATTTT.

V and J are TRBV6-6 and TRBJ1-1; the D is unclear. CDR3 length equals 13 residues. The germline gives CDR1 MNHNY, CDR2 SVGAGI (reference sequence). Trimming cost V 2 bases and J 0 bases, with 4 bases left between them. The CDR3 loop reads CASSYMMNTEAFF. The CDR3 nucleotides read TGTGCCAGCAGTTACATGATGAACACTGAAGCTTTCTTT.

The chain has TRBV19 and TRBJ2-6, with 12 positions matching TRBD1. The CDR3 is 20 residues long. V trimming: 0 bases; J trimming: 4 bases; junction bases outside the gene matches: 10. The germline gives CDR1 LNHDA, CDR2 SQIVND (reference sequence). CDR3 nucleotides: TGTGCCAGTAGTATAGAGGGTCTGGGACAGGGGGCGACAGGGGCCAACGTCCTGACTTTC. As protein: CASSIEGLGQGATGANVLTF.

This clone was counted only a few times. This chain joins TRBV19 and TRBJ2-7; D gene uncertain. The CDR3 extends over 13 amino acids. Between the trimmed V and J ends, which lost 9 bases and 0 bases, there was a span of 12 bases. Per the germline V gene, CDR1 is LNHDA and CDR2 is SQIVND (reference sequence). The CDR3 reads CASSTRVSYEQYF. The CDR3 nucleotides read TGTGCCAGCTCAACCCGGGTCTCCTACGAGCAGTACTTC.

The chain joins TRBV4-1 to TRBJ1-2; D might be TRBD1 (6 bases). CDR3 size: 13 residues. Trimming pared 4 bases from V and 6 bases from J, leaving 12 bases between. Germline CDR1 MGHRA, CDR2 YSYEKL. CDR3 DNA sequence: TGCGCCAGCAGCCGGGGGCAGACGGATGGCTACACCTTC. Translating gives CASSRGQTDGYTF.

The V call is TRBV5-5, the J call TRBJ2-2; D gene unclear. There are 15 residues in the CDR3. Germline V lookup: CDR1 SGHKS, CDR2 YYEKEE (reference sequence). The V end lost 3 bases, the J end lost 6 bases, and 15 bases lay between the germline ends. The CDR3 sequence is CASSYLASSSGELFF. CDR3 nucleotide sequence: TGTGCCAGCAGCTATCTGGCCTCCTCCTCCGGGGAGCTGTTTTTT.

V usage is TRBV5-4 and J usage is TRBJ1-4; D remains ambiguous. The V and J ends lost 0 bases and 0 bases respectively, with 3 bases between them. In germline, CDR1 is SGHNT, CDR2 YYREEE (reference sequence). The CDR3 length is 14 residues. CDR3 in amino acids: CASSLGATNEKLFF. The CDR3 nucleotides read TGTGCCAGCAGCTTGGGGGCAACTAATGAAAAACTGTTTTTT.